The rows below give T cell receptor beta chains drawn from one sample of a study of blood T cell repertoires in COVID-19. Clones were sequenced by immunoSEQ multiplex PCR, and TCRdb holds only the in-frame ones, with some missing. The table lists under 200,000 clones, about four fifths of them singletons. The sample comprised PBMCs or T cells enriched from blood (not recorded which). The receptors derive from a woman in her sixties who had recovered from COVID-19. CDR3s include the opening cysteine and the closing phenylalanine or tryptophan. The D gene is left open where the match is weak.

d_call | j_call | v_call | cdr3_nt | cdr3_aa
TRBD1 | TRBJ1-2 | TRBV6-5 | TGTGCCATCCCTCCGGGACAGGGGGCGAAGTTTGGCTACACCTTC | CAIPPGQGAKFGYTF
TRBD1 | TRBJ2-2 | TRBV5-1 | TGCGCCAGCAGCTTCCCGGACAGGGCGAACACCGGGGAGCTGTTTTTT | CASSFPDRANTGELFF
. | TRBJ1-1 | TRBV19 | TGTGCCAGTACCACCTTACAGGGATCTGAAGCTTTCTTT | CASTTLQGSEAFF
. | TRBJ2-1 | TRBV5-1 | TGCGCCAGCCGGCGACTCGGGTCAGGGGACAATGAGCAGTTCTTC | CASRRLGSGDNEQFF
TRBD2 | TRBJ2-5 | TRBV29-1 | TGCAGCGTTGTCCTGGCGGGGGGGCCCGTGACCCAGTACTTC | CSVVLAGGPVTQYF
. | TRBJ2-5 | TRBV6-5 | TGTGCCAGCAGTTACCTGGGCAGGGACCAAGAGACCCAGTACTTC | CASSYLGRDQETQYF
. | TRBJ1-3 | TRBV30 | TGTGCCTGGAGTATTGGGGTCCTCTCAGGGGGAAACACCATATATTTT | CAWSIGVLSGGNTIYF
. | TRBJ1-1 | TRBV4-2 | TGTGCCAGCAGCCAACCTCCCTCCACTGAAGCTTTCTTT | CASSQPPSTEAFF
. | TRBJ1-4 | TRBV7-9 | TGTGCCAGCAGGGATCAAGGGAGGGATGAAAAACTGTTTTTT | CASRDQGRDEKLFF
. | TRBJ1-3 | TRBV10-1 | TGCGCCAGCAGCGGTGGAGGACTCGGAAACACCATATATTTT | CASSGGGLGNTIYF
TRBD2 | TRBJ2-1 | TRBV30 | TGTGCCTGGAGTACTAGCGGGGGCCACAATGAGCAGTTCTTC | CAWSTSGGHNEQFF
TRBD1 | TRBJ1-2 | TRBV25-1 | TGTGCCAGCAGTGCAACAGGGGGAGCTAACTATGGCTACACCTTC | CASSATGGANYGYTF
. | TRBJ2-2 | TRBV5-1 | TGCGCCAGCAGCTTGGAAGGGGGTCACACCGGGGAGCTGTTTTTT | CASSLEGGHTGELFF
. | TRBJ1-1 | TRBV3-1/TRBV3-2 | TGTGCCAGCAGCCAAACTTCCACTGAAGCTTTCTTT | CASSQTSTEAFF
TRBD2 | TRBJ2-7 | TRBV5-4 | TGTGCTCTTAAGGGCCCGGGGGGGCGTGAGCAGTACTTC | CALKGPGGREQYF
TRBD2 | TRBJ2-7 | TRBV6-5 | TGTGCCAGCAAGGTACATCAAGCGGGGGAGCAGTACTTC | CASKVHQAGEQYF
. | TRBJ1-1 | TRBV7-8 | TGTGCCAGCAGCTTAGCCCGGGACACGGGGCTGGGAGACGCTTTCTTT | CASSLARDTGLGDAFF
TRBD1 | TRBJ1-5 | TRBV7-3 | TGTGCCAGCAGCTTCCCCCTCCCGGGACAGGGGTTTTTTTCTGGCAATCAGCCCCAGCATTTT | CASSFPLPGQGFFSGNQPQHF
. | TRBJ1-3 | TRBV27 | TGTGCCAGCAGCTCAGCCGCCGCAGGAGGGGCGCCAGGAAACACCATATATTTT | CASSSAAAGGAPGNTIYF